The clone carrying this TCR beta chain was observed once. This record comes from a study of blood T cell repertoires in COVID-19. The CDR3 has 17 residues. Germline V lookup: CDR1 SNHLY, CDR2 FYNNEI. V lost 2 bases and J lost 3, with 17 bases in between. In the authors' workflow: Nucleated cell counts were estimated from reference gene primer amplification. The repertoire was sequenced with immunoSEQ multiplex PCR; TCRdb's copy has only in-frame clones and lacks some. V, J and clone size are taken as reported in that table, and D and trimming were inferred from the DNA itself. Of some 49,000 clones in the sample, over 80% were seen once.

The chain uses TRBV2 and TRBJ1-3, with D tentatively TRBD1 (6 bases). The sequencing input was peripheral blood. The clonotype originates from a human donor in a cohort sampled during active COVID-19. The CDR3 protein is CASSEWETGTRGNTIYF. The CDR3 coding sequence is TGTGCCAGCAGTGAATGGGAAACCGGGACACGTGGAAACACCATATATTTT.